This T cell receptor (beta chain) was sequenced for a study of T cell responses to AZD1222 COVID-19 vaccine. The method was immunoSEQ multiplex PCR; TCRdb's version includes in-frame clones alone and lacks a portion of them. Of about 140,000 clones listed, roughly 92% are singletons. Study results and caveats: Spike as a whole was targeted by vaccine-associated CD4 TCRs, dominant at 160-218 and 743-854.

This CDR3 has 14 amino acids. The germline gives CDR1 MNHEY, CDR2 SVGAGI. V was clipped by 2 bases and J by 8 bases, with 15 bases between them. On this clone: Its antigen is still unknown.

The V call is TRBV6-5, the J call TRBJ1-1; a possible D gene is TRBD1 (5 bases). The receptor comes from an adult in good health. The sample consisted of peripheral blood, taken on day 0 of AZD1222 vaccination. CDR3 nucleotides: TGTGCCAGCAGTTACGCCGGGGCCCAGGGCGAAGCTTTCTTT. Translating gives CASSYAGAQGEAFF.